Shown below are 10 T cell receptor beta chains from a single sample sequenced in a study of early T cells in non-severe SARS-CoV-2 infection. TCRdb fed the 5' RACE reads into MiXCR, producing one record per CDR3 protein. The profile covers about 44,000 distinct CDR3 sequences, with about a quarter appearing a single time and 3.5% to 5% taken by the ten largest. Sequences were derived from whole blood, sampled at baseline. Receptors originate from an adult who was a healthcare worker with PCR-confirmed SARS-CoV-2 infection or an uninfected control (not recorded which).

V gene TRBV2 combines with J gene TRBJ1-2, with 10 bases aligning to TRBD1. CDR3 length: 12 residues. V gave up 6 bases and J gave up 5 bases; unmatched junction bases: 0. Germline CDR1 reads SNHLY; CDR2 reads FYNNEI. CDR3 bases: TGTGCCAGCAGGGACAGGGGGTATGGCTACACCTTC. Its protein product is CASRDRGYGYTF.

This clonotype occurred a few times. The CDR3 sequence is CASSLDGMAGNTIYF. The CDR3 DNA is TGTGCCAGCAGCCTGGACGGAATGGCAGGAAACACCATATATTTT. The chain links TRBV6-1 to TRBJ1-3; no reliable D call. In germline, CDR1 is MNHNS, CDR2 SASEGT. With 6 bases removed from V and 4 bases from J, the gap between germline ends came to 16 bases. The CDR3 is 15 amino acids.

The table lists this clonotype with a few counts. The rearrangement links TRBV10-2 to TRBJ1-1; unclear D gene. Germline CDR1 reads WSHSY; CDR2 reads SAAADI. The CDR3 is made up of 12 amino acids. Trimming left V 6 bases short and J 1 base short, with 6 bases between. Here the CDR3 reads CASRDGNTEAFF. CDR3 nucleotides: TGCGCCAGCAGGGACGGGAACACTGAAGCTTTCTTT.

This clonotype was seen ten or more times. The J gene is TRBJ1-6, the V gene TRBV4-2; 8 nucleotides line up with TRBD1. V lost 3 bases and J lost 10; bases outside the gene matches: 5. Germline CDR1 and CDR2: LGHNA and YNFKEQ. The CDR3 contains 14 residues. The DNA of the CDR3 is TGTGCCAGCAGCCATGGGACAGGCGACTCACCCCTCCACTTT. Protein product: CASSHGTGDSPLHF.

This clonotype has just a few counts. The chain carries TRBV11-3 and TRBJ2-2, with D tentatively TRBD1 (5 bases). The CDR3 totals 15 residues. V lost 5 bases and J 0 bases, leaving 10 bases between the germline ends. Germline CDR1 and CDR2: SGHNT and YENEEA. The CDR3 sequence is CASSLDSTNTGELFF. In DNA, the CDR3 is TGTGCCAGCAGCCTCGACAGTACGAACACCGGGGAGCTGTTTTTT. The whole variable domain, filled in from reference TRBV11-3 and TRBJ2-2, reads EAGVVQSPRYKIIEKKQPVAFWCNPISGHNTLYWYLQNLGQGPELLIRYENEEAVDDSQLPKDRFSAERLKGVDSTLKIQPAELGDSAVYLCASSLDSTNTGELFFGEGSRLTVL.

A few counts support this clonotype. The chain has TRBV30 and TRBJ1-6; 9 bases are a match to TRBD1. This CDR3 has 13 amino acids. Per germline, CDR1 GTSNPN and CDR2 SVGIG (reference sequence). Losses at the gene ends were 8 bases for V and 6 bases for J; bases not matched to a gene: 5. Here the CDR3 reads CAGRDRVNSPLHF. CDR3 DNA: TGTGCCGGCCGGGACAGGGTTAATTCACCCCTCCACTTT.

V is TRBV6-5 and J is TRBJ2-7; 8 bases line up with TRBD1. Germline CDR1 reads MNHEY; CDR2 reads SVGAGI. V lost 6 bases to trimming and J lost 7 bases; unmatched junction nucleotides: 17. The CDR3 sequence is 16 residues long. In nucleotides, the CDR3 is TGTGCCAGCAGCCGTTCTCCGGTACAGGGGGTTCGGGAGCAGTACTTC. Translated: CASSRSPVQGVREQYF.

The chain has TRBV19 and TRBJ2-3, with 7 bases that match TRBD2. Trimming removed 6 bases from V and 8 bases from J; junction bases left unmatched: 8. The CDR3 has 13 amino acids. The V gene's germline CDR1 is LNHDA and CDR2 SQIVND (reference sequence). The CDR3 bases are TGTGCCAGTAGCTGGGTAGGGGAGGGTACGCAGTATTTT. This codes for CASSWVGEGTQYF.

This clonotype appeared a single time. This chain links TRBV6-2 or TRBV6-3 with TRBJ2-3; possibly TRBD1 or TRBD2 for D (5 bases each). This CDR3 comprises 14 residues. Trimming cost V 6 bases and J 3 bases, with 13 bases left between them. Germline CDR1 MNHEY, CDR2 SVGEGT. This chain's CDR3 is CASRWDQGTDTQYF. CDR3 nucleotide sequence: TGTGCCAGCAGATGGGACCAGGGAACAGATACGCAGTATTTT.

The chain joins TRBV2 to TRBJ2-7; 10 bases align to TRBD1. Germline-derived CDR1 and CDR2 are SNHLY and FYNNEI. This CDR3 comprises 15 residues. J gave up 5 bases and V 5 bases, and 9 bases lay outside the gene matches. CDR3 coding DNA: TGTGCCAGCAGTTCTGACAGGGGGCGAATGCACGAGCAGTACTTC. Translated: CASSSDRGRMHEQYF.